This T cell receptor beta chain was identified in a study of T cell responses to AZD1222 COVID-19 vaccine. Measured with immunoSEQ multiplex PCR; TCRdb has only the in-frame clones, and not every one. The sample holds some 97,000 clones; about 87% are singletons and the top ten take approximately 3.3%. This receptor was obtained from an adult in good health. Sequenced material: peripheral blood, taken on day 0 of AZD1222 vaccination.

The CDR3 DNA sequence: TGCGCCAGCAGCCAAGGGGCCGGGACAGGGGGCTCTGGAAACACCATATATTTT. Its translation is CASSQGAGTGGSGNTIYF. The J gene is TRBJ1-3, the V gene TRBV4-1; 11 nucleotides line up with TRBD1. The germline V gene encodes CDR1 MGHRA and CDR2 YSYEKL. V lost 1 base and J lost 0; bases outside the gene matches: 5. CDR3 length equals 18 residues.